This T cell receptor (beta chain) was profiled in a study of blood T cell repertoires in COVID-19 (TCRdb year 2020). In the study overall: The collaborator samples originated in the United States, Italy and Spain and spanned the acute and convalescent phases of COVID-19. The material from the prospective study consisted of cDNA or gDNA derived from T cells, B-cell-depleted T cells, or PBMCs. Deeply sampled blood TCRbeta repertoires from subjects exposed to, actively infected with, or recovered from COVID-19 were included in the dataset. HLA class I and class II types, where available, came from metadata supplied by the sample provider rather than from assay-based typing. Samples were obtained from the ongoing ImmuneRACE study (first 160 participants) and from some 1,300 subjects provided by 6 global collaborators. A freely available public database, intended as a resource for researchers studying the immune response to SARS-CoV-2, is where the repertoires were released. Nearly every sample came with metadata listing a de-identified subject ID, COVID-19 status, age in years and sex.

TCRbeta CDR3 regions were amplified from genomic DNA using the immunoSEQ Assay, a bias-controlled multiplex PCR. The original pipeline was this. The number of nucleated cells in each sample was estimated by amplification of reference gene primers within the assay. To quantify the absolute abundance of each unique TCRbeta CDR3 rearrangement, sequence reads were collapsed and filtered. For each sample, productive Simpson clonality was calculated by taking the square root of Simpson's diversity index across productive rearrangements. The table was pulled from immuneACCESS by TCRdb, which kept in-frame rearrangements only. Such tables lose some clones; where checked, under half of the loss comes from unresolved V genes, and the rest has no known cause. V, J and clone size are taken as reported in that table, and D and trimming were inferred from the DNA itself. In all, the sample holds 300,000 or so clones, and around 90% of those were seen once. Around 2.6% of the sample is in the top ten clones.

With regard to this clone: What this receptor recognizes is not known. Base qualities were left out, and no much larger clone turns up one base away.

Enrolling through a virtual design, the prospective study's participants ranged in age from roughly 18 to 95 years and lived across some 23 United States geographic areas. In the prospective study, cohorts were assigned on the basis of participant-reported clinical history obtained from a screening survey and a study questionnaire. ImmuneRACE Cohort 3 recovered participants were defined by two consecutive negative NP/OP PCR tests, healthcare professional clearance, or symptom resolution. Each participant in the prospective study had whole blood, serum and a nasopharyngeal or oropharyngeal swab collected by mobile phlebotomists. Prospective study participants could optionally give additional blood draws and questionnaires over an approximately two-month period. Prospective study blood samples were shipped either frozen or at room temperature before DNA extraction. What the research found in general, with its limitations: Clinical and demographic metadata were provided uncurated, with the amount varying by source and participant.

V and J are truncated by 6 bases and 2 bases respectively, leaving an intervening sequence of 16 bases. Reading from cysteine to phenylalanine, the CDR3 counts 16 amino acids. CDR3 DNA is the only sequence kept; it has 48 bases, read in frame from the first base. The germline V gene gives CDR1 as MNHEY and CDR2 as SVGEGT. The receptor chain draws on TRBV6-2 or TRBV6-3 and TRBJ1-4, with the D gene call left open. The source is a man aged 60 to 75 who had recovered from COVID-19. The sequencing input was PBMCs or T cells enriched from blood (not recorded which). CDR3 region: CASSNQWSLTNEKLFF. The nucleotides are TGTGCCAGCAGCAATCAGTGGAGCCTGACTAATGAAAAACTGTTTTTT.